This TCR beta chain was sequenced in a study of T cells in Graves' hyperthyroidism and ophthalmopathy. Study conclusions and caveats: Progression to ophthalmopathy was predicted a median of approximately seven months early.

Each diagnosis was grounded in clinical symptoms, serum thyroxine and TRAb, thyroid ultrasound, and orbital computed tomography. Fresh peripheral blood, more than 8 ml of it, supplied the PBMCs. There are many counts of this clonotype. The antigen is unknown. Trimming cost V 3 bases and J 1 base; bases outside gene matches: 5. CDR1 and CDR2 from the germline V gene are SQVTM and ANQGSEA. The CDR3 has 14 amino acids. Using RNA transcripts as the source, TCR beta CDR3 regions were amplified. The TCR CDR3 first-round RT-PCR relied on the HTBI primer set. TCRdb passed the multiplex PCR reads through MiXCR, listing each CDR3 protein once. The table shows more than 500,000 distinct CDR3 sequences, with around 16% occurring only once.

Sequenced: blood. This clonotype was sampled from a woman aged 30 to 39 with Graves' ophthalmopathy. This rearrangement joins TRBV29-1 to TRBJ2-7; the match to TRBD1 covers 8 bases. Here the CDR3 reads CSVEVGQGSYEQYF. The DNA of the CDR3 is TGCAGCGTTGAGGTCGGACAGGGTTCCTACGAGCAGTACTTC.